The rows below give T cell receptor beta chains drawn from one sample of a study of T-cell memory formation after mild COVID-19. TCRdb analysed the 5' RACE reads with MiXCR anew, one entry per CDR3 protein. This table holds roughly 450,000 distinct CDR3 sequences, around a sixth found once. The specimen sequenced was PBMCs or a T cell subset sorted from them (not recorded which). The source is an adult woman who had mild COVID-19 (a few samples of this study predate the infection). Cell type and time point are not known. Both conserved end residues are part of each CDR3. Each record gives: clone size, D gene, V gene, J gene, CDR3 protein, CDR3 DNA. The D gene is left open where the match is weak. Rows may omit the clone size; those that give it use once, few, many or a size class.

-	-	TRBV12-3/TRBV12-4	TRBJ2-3	CASSLTGYTQYF	TGTGCCAGCAGTTTAACCGGGTATACGCAGTATTTT
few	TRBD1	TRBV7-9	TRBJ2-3	CASSFRGRTDTQYF	TGTGCCAGCAGCTTCAGGGGGCGGACAGATACGCAGTATTTT
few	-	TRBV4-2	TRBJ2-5	CASSQDLPQETQYF	TGTGCCAGCAGCCAAGATCTCCCCCAAGAGACCCAGTACTTC
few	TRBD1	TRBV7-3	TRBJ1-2	CASSRGGTGKAGYTF	TGTGCCAGCAGTAGGGGGGGGACAGGGAAAGCTGGCTACACCTTC
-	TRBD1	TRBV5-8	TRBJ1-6	CASSAWTGNNSPLHF	TGTGCCAGCAGCGCTTGGACAGGGAATAATTCACCCCTCCACTTT
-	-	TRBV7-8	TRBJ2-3	CASSALAASGTDTQYF	TGTGCCAGCAGCGCACTCGCGGCTAGCGGCACAGATACGCAGTATTTT
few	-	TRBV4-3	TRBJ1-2	CASSQDRTGGDYGYTF	TGCGCCAGCAGCCAAGATCGGACCGGAGGGGACTATGGCTACACCTTC
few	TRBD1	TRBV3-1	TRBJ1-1	CASSQPSTGGTEAFF	TGTGCCAGCAGCCAACCGTCAACAGGGGGAACTGAAGCTTTCTTT
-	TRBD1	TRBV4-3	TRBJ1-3	CASSQDSLRDRGANTIYF	TGCGCCAGCAGCCAAGATAGTCTTCGGGACAGGGGAGCGAACACCATATATTTT
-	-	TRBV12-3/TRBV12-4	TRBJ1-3	CASSLGQSTGNTIYF	TGTGCCAGCAGCCTGGGGCAGTCTACTGGAAACACCATATATTTT
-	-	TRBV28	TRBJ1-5	CASSLYSGQGNQPQHF	TGTGCCAGCAGTTTATACTCAGGGCAGGGGAATCAGCCCCAGCATTTT
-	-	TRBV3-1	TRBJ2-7	CASSQDLYLLSYEQYF	TGTGCCAGCAGCCAAGATCTTTATCTCCTGTCCTACGAGCAGTACTTC
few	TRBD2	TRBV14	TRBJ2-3	CASSRLAGGPYTDTQYF	TGTGCCAGCAGCCGACTAGCGGGAGGGCCGTACACAGATACGCAGTATTTT
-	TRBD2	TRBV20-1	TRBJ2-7	CSAREAGAGYYEQYF	TGCAGTGCTAGAGAAGCGGGGGCAGGGTACTACGAGCAGTACTTC
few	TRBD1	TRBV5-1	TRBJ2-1	CASSIGTGGLNEQFF	TGCGCCAGCAGCATCGGGACAGGGGGTTTAAATGAGCAGTTCTTC
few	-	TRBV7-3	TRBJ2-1	CASSFFGGIPNEQFF	TGTGCCAGCAGCTTTTTTGGGGGCATCCCCAATGAGCAGTTCTTC
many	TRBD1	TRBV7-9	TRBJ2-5	CASSLGPRTGGRETQYF	TGTGCCAGCAGCTTAGGCCCCCGGACAGGGGGCCGAGAGACCCAGTACTTC
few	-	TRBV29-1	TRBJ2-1	CSVPGRSFNEQFF	TGCAGCGTGCCGGGACGGTCCTTCAATGAGCAGTTCTTC
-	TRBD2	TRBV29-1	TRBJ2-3	CSASRLAASTDTQYF	TGCAGCGCCTCCCGACTAGCTGCTAGCACAGATACGCAGTATTTT
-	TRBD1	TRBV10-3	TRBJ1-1	CAISGPKTGEVTEAFF	TGTGCCATCAGTGGACCCAAAACAGGGGAGGTGACTGAAGCTTTCTTT
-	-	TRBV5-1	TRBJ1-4	CASSSLDLGEKLFF	TGCGCCAGCAGCTCCCTCGATCTGGGGGAAAAACTGTTTTTT
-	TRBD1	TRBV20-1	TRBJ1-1	CSARDKSRGNEAFF	TGCAGTGCTAGAGATAAGAGCAGGGGGAATGAAGCTTTCTTT
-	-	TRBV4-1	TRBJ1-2	CASSQDRGEGYTF	TGCGCCAGCAGCCAAGATCGGGGGGAGGGCTACACCTTC
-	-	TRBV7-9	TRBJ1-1	CASSPSRGNTEAFF	TGTGCCAGCAGCCCAAGCAGGGGTAACACTGAAGCTTTCTTT
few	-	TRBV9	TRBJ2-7	CASSVVTRGGPSYEQYF	TGTGCCAGCAGCGTAGTCACCAGGGGGGGGCCCTCCTACGAGCAGTACTTC
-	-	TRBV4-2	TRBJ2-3	CASSQDGRAGATDTQYF	TGTGCCAGCAGCCAAGATGGAAGGGCGGGGGCCACAGATACGCAGTATTTT
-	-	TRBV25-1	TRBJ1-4	CASSEAGSGKEKLFF	TGTGCCAGCAGTGAAGCCGGAAGCGGGAAAGAAAAACTGTTTTTT
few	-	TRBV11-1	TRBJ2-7	CASSPRRQADLGEQYF	TGTGCCAGCAGCCCAAGGAGACAGGCGGACCTTGGCGAGCAGTACTTC
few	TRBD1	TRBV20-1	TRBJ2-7	CSARDAGQGPYEQYF	TGCAGTGCTAGAGATGCGGGACAGGGTCCGTACGAGCAGTACTTC
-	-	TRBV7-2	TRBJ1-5	CASSPEQGWGQPQHF	TGTGCCAGCAGCCCGGAGCAGGGGTGGGGTCAGCCCCAGCATTTT
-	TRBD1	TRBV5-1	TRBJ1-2	CASSLAAGGRRGYTF	TGCGCCAGCAGCTTGGCGGCAGGGGGCCGTCGGGGCTACACCTTC
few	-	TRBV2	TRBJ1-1	CASRDGWQNTEAFF	TGTGCCAGCAGGGACGGTTGGCAGAACACTGAAGCTTTCTTT
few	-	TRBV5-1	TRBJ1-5	CASSLDRDSNQPQHF	TGCGCCAGCAGCTTGGACCGGGACAGCAATCAGCCCCAGCATTTT
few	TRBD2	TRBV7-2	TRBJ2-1	CASSLVRLAGEDKFF	TGTGCCAGCAGCTTAGTTCGACTAGCGGGGGAGGATAAGTTCTTC
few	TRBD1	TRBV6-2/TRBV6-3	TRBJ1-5	CASSYSTGRELAQHF	TGTGCCAGCAGTTACTCGACAGGGAGGGAGTTGGCCCAGCATTTT
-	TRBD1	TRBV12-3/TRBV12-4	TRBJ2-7	CASSLTPGQGKSYEQYF	TGTGCCAGCAGTTTAACCCCGGGACAGGGGAAATCCTACGAGCAGTACTTC
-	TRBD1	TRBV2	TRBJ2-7	CASSYTPGTGANEQYF	TGTGCCAGCAGCTACACCCCCGGGACAGGGGCAAACGAGCAGTACTTC
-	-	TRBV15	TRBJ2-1	CATTDGGSYNEQFF	TGTGCCACCACCGATGGGGGGTCGTACAATGAGCAGTTCTTC
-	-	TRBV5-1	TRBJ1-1	CASSLVGARPGSANTEAFF	TGCGCCAGCAGCTTGGTAGGGGCACGCCCCGGATCGGCTAACACTGAAGCTTTCTTT
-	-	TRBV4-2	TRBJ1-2	CASSHGASGDYGYTF	TGTGCCAGCAGCCACGGGGCCTCTGGGGACTATGGCTACACCTTC
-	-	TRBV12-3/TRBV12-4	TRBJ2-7	CASSPSQYRVHEQYF	TGTGCCAGCAGTCCTTCCCAATACAGGGTCCACGAGCAGTACTTC
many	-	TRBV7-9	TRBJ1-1	CASSSPNTEAFF	TGTGCCAGCAGCTCACCAAACACTGAAGCTTTCTTT
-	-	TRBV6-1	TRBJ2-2	CASSALGSGELFF	TGTGCCAGCAGTGCGCTAGGGTCTGGGGAGCTGTTTTTT
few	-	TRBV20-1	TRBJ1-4	CSARVSSNEKLFF	TGCAGTGCTAGAGTCAGTTCGAATGAAAAACTGTTTTTT
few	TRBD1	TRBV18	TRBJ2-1	CASSPPDRVNEQFF	TGTGCCAGCTCACCACCGGACAGGGTCAATGAGCAGTTCTTC
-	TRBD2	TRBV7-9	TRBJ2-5	CASSLTSAGGETQYF	TGTGCCAGCAGCTTAACTAGCGCCGGCGGGGAGACCCAGTACTTC
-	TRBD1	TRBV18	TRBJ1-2	CASSRARGRNYGYTF	TGTGCCAGCTCACGCGCCAGGGGGCGTAACTATGGCTACACCTTC
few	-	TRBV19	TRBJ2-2	CASSIDLASSQAGELFF	TGTGCCAGTAGTATAGATCTGGCATCATCCCAGGCCGGGGAGCTGTTTTTT
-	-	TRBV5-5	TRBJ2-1	CASSLWQGGESEQFF	TGTGCCAGCAGCTTATGGCAGGGGGGAGAAAGTGAGCAGTTCTTC